Below, 28 T cell receptor beta chains from the same sample are listed, as sequenced in a study of blood T cell repertoires in COVID-19. TCRdb's copy holds only in-frame clones and misses some; the assay was immunoSEQ multiplex PCR. The sample has about 240,000 clones; approximately 80% are singletons. Input material: peripheral blood. Receptors originate from a woman in her 70s with acute or convalescent COVID-19.

V gene TRBV5-6 combines with J gene TRBJ2-1; 9 positions agree with TRBD1. CDR3 length: 15 amino acids. Trimming cost V 3 bases and J 9 bases; bases outside gene matches: 10. CDR1 is SGHDT and CDR2 is YYEEEE in the germline V gene. CDR3 sequence reads: CASSSRDRAFLEQFF. The CDR3, as DNA: TGTGCCAGCAGCTCCCGGGACAGGGCGTTTCTTGAGCAGTTCTTC.

The rearrangement links TRBV19 to TRBJ1-2; D might be TRBD1 (5 bases). Trimming pared 8 bases from V and 8 bases from J, leaving 21 bases between. This CDR3 spans 14 amino acids. In germline, CDR1 is LNHDA, CDR2 SQIVND (reference sequence). In DNA, the CDR3 is TGTGCCAGTGACATACTCGGCGCAGGGCACGGCTACACCTTC. It yields the protein CASDILGAGHGYTF.

The chain uses TRBV6-5 and TRBJ1-5; possible D gene TRBD1, 6 bases. Germline loops: CDR1 MNHEY, CDR2 SVGAGI. V lost 0 bases to trimming and J lost 5 bases, with 11 bases between them. This CDR3 contains 15 residues. The chain's CDR3 is CASSYSSRGDQPQHF. The CDR3 region has the DNA TGTGCCAGCAGTTACTCCAGCAGGGGCGATCAGCCCCAGCATTTT.

The V call is TRBV3-1 (or the pseudogene TRBV3-2), the J call TRBJ1-2; tentative D call: TRBD1 (6 bases). The germline V and J ends were trimmed by 2 bases and 10 bases, with 11 bases remaining between them. The CDR3 is 12 residues long. The germline V gene has CDR1 LGHDT and CDR2 YNNKEL (reference sequence). The CDR3 nucleotides read TGTGCCAGCAGCCAACCACAGGGTTCCTACACCTTC. This gives the protein CASSQPQGSYTF.

This chain links TRBV5-6 with TRBJ2-5, with D unresolved. The CDR3 is made up of 13 amino acids. Germline values: CDR1 SGHDT, CDR2 YYEEEE. V was cut by 4 bases and J by 0 bases, with 7 bases left in between. The CDR3 region is CASSHDNQETQYF. The CDR3 DNA follows: TGTGCCAGCAGCCACGACAACCAAGAGACCCAGTACTTC.

The chain uses TRBV27 and TRBJ1-6; D might be TRBD1 (5 bases). The length of the CDR3 is 16 residues. Per germline, CDR1 MNHEY and CDR2 SMNVEV (reference sequence). V lost 0 bases to trimming and J lost 2 bases, with 8 bases between them. CDR3 sequence reads: CASSLSGRAYNSPLHF. CDR3 DNA: TGTGCCAGCAGTTTATCGGGCAGGGCCTATAATTCACCCCTCCACTTT.

This chain uses TRBV4-3 with TRBJ2-1; 8 positions agree with TRBD2. Germline V lookup: CDR1 LGHNA, CDR2 YSLEER. The CDR3 contains 17 residues. With V trimmed by 3 bases and J by 3 bases, 10 bases remained unmatched. The CDR3 DNA follows: TGCGCCAGCAGCCATTCCGCGGGGGGCCTCATCTACAATGAGCAGTTCTTC. This encodes CASSHSAGGLIYNEQFF.

The chain joins TRBV4-2 to TRBJ2-3; TRBD2 agrees at 8 bases. Germline values: CDR1 LGHNA, CDR2 YNFKEQ. The CDR3 covers 15 residues. With V trimmed by 1 base and J by 2 bases, 2 bases remained unmatched. CDR3 sequence reads: CASSQVAGNTDTQYF. DNA for the CDR3: TGTGCCAGCAGCCAAGTAGCGGGGAACACAGATACGCAGTATTTT.

The chain employs TRBV27 and TRBJ2-1; 8 positions match TRBD1. The germline gives CDR1 MNHEY, CDR2 SMNVEV (reference sequence). This CDR3 is built from 18 residues. Unmatched junction bases numbered 15, after V lost 6 bases and J lost 2 bases. CDR3 coding DNA: TGTGCCAGCAGCCACTACGGGACAGGAAAAGGGGCCTACAATGAGCAGTTCTTC. Amino acid sequence: CASSHYGTGKGAYNEQFF.

V gene TRBV9 combines with J gene TRBJ2-3, with 9 bases identical to TRBD2. Losses at the gene ends were 0 bases for V and 5 bases for J; bases not matched to a gene: 19. Germline loops: CDR1 SGDLS, CDR2 YYNGEE. This CDR3 spans 20 amino acids. CDR3 loop: CASSVDLGGWSSGTGDTQYF. CDR3 coding DNA: TGTGCCAGCAGCGTAGATCTGGGAGGGTGGTCTAGCGGGACCGGAGATACGCAGTATTTT.

This clone appeared once. J is TRBJ2-1 and V is TRBV4-1; 12 bases fit TRBD2. Germline V CDR1 and CDR2: MGHRA, YSYEKL. Trimming at V came to 1 base and at J to 8 bases, leaving 12 bases not matched to a gene. The CDR3 is made up of 18 amino acids. The CDR3 is CASSQVLAGGPLSDEQFF. The CDR3, as DNA: TGCGCCAGCAGCCAAGTGCTAGCGGGGGGGCCTCTCTCGGATGAGCAGTTCTTC.

The chain carries TRBV19 and TRBJ2-1; 7 bases fit TRBD2. With V trimmed by 8 bases and J by 7 bases, 2 bases remained unmatched. In germline, CDR1 is LNHDA, CDR2 SQIVND (reference sequence). The CDR3 covers 11 residues. The CDR3 loop is CASGLGNEQFF. DNA of the CDR3: TGTGCCAGTGGACTAGGGAATGAGCAGTTCTTC.

The V call is TRBV20-1, the J call TRBJ1-1; TRBD1 matches 7 bases. The germline CDR1 and CDR2 sequences are DFQATT and SNEGSKA (reference sequence). The V gene end was trimmed by 8 bases and the J gene end by 4 bases; junction bases not matched to a gene: 4. The CDR3 is made up of 11 amino acids. The CDR3 DNA sequence: TGCAGTACAGGGGATCTCACTGAAGCTTTCTTT. It encodes CSTGDLTEAFF.

The count of this clone is one. The V gene is TRBV7-2, the J gene TRBJ1-4; perhaps TRBD1 as D (6 bases). This CDR3 is built from 14 residues. The germline V gene has CDR1 SGHTA and CDR2 FQGNSA. V gave up 0 bases and J gave up 7 bases, with 9 bases separating them. Here the CDR3 reads CASSLAGTSEKLFF. The CDR3 region has the DNA TGTGCCAGCAGCTTAGCCGGGACATCTGAAAAACTGTTTTTT.

This rearrangement joins TRBV5-1 to TRBJ2-1, with TRBD2 matching over 10 bases. This CDR3 has 16 residues. With V trimmed by 4 bases and J by 2 bases, 6 bases remained unmatched. Per germline, CDR1 SGHRS and CDR2 YFSETQ. The CDR3 protein is CASSRTSGVAYNEQFF. The CDR3 DNA follows: TGCGCCAGCAGCCGAACTAGCGGGGTCGCCTACAATGAGCAGTTCTTC.

The rearrangement uses TRBV19 and TRBJ1-2, with TRBD1 as a possible D gene (6 bases). The V gene lost 6 bases and the J gene lost 7 bases, with 15 bases spanning the gap. Germline loops: CDR1 LNHDA, CDR2 SQIVND (reference sequence). This CDR3 region has 13 residues. The CDR3 spells CASSTNREAGYTF. CDR3 nucleotides: TGTGCCAGTAGCACGAACAGGGAAGCTGGCTACACCTTC.

V and J are TRBV5-1 and TRBJ2-7; 8 nucleotides match TRBD1. Germline values: CDR1 SGHRS, CDR2 YFSETQ. This CDR3 contains 13 residues. J was trimmed by 9 bases and V by 4 bases; bases with no gene match: 9. DNA of the CDR3: TGCGCCAGCAGCAACCGACAGGGGACAGTGCAGTACTTC. It yields the protein CASSNRQGTVQYF.

This sequence joins TRBV6-2 or TRBV6-3 and TRBJ1-2; 7 bases are shared with TRBD1. Looked up from germline, CDR1 is MNHEY and CDR2 is SVGEGT. V lost 0 bases to trimming and J lost 2 bases; unmatched junction nucleotides: 0. The CDR3 has 14 residues. The CDR3 spells CASSYSTGNYGYTF. The CDR3 coding sequence is TGTGCCAGCAGTTACTCGACAGGGAACTATGGCTACACCTTC.

The chain combines TRBV9 with TRBJ1-3; D possibly corresponds to TRBD1 (5 bases). Looked up from germline, CDR1 is SGDLS and CDR2 is YYNGEE. This CDR3 is built from 15 residues. Deletions cut 3 bases from V and 5 bases from J, with 15 bases between. The CDR3 loop reads CASSATGTPRNTIYF. CDR3 DNA: TGTGCCAGCAGCGCAACAGGTACTCCGAGAAACACCATATATTTT.

This clone has more than one count but fewer than ten. The chain links TRBV10-1 to TRBJ1-2, with D perhaps matching TRBD1 (5 bases). Trimming removed 8 bases from V and 8 bases from J, with 15 bases in between. Germline V gives CDR1 WNHNN, CDR2 SYGVQD (reference sequence). The CDR3 length is 12 residues. For the CDR3, the DNA is TGCGCCAGCGGGAAGGAACGGGGGGGCTACACCTTC. Translation gives CASGKERGGYTF.

The V and J genes are TRBV7-2 and TRBJ2-2; 7 bases match TRBD1. The germline V gene has CDR1 SGHTA and CDR2 FQGNSA. V shed 2 bases and J 3 bases; nucleotides not matched to a gene: 3. CDR3 length: 15 residues. This chain's CDR3 is CASSLTGQYTGELFF. For the CDR3, the DNA is TGTGCCAGCAGCTTAACGGGACAGTACACCGGGGAGCTGTTTTTT.

The V and J genes are TRBV25-1 and TRBJ1-2; a possible D gene is TRBD1 (5 bases). The ends were cut back, 5 bases at V and 4 bases at J, with 11 bases in the middle. The CDR3 length is 13 residues. In germline, CDR1 is MGHDK, CDR2 SYGVNS. This chain's CDR3 is CASSSTELYGYTF. The CDR3 nucleotides are TGTGCCAGCAGTTCGACAGAGCTCTATGGCTACACCTTC.

This chain joins TRBV6-5 and TRBJ2-7; D not resolved. The V end lost 7 bases, the J end lost 5 bases, and 12 bases lay between the germline ends. Per the germline V gene, CDR1 is MNHEY and CDR2 is SVGAGI. This CDR3 region has 12 residues. CDR3 amino acids: CASTEVRDEQYF. CDR3 in DNA: TGTGCCAGCACAGAGGTTCGGGACGAGCAGTACTTC.

The J gene is TRBJ1-1, the V gene TRBV28; 8 bases line up with TRBD1. The CDR3 covers 13 residues. Looked up from germline, CDR1 is MDHEN and CDR2 is SYDVKM. Trimming took 5 bases from V and 8 from J; bases not matched to a gene: 7. CDR3 nucleotide sequence: TGTGCCAGCAGTCCAGGACAGGGTTACGAAGCTTTCTTT. Translation gives CASSPGQGYEAFF. The whole variable domain, remainder taken from reference TRBV28 and TRBJ1-1, is DVKVTQSSRYLVKRTGEKVFLECVQDMDHENMFWYRQDPGLGLRLIYFSYDVKMKEKGDIPEGYSVSREKKERFSLILESASTNQTSMYLCASSPGQGYEAFFGQGTRLTVV.

This sequence joins TRBV9 and TRBJ1-1; TRBD1 might be the D (5 bases). Trimming cost V 4 bases and J 5 bases, with 12 bases left between them. The CDR3 totals 13 residues. Germline V gene sequence: CDR1 SGDLS, CDR2 YYNGEE. As DNA, the CDR3 is TGTGCCAGCAGCTCGTCAGGGCTAACTGAAGCTTTCTTT. The encoded protein is CASSSSGLTEAFF.

Concerning this clone itself: Other DNA sequences of this sample code for an identical CDR3. The chain is built from TRBV5-1 and TRBJ1-6, with TRBD1 identical over 9 bases. Looked up from germline, CDR1 is SGHRS and CDR2 is YFSETQ. V was pared by 3 bases and J by 8 bases, with 3 bases of the junction left unmatched. The CDR3 runs 14 residues. CDR3: CASSSGQGDSPLHF. Here the CDR3 DNA reads TGCGCCAGCAGCTCGGGACAGGGAGATTCACCCCTCCACTTT.

The chain carries TRBV7-2 and TRBJ1-5; 9 nucleotides agree with TRBD1. Per the germline V gene, CDR1 is SGHTA and CDR2 is FQGNSA. The CDR3 spans 15 residues. J gave up 10 bases and V 1 base, and 8 bases lay outside the gene matches. CDR3 sequence: CASSLEPGTGSPQHF. The DNA of the CDR3 is TGTGCCAGCAGCTTAGAGCCCGGGACAGGGAGTCCCCAGCATTTT.

The J gene is TRBJ2-3, the V gene TRBV19, with TRBD2 matching over 10 bases. Germline-derived CDR1 and CDR2 are LNHDA and SQIVND (reference sequence). Trimming took 5 bases from V and 2 from J; bases not matched to a gene: 16. This CDR3 has 19 amino acids. The CDR3 is CASSPAGLAGAILTDTQYF. The CDR3 bases are TGTGCCAGTAGTCCCGCCGGGCTAGCGGGGGCCATTCTCACAGATACGCAGTATTTT. Variable domain in full (rest from reference TRBV19 and TRBJ2-3): DGGITQSPKYLFRKEGQNVTLSCEQNLNHDAMYWYRQDPGQGLRLIYYSQIVNDFQKGDIAEGYSVSREKKESFPLTVTSAQKNPTAFYLCASSPAGLAGAILTDTQYFGPGTRLTVL.